The source of this T cell receptor beta chain is a study of T-cell reconstitution after alpha-beta-depleted transplantation in children. A library of TCRbeta sequences, prepared with unique molecular identifiers, was generated. TCRdb itself ran the PCR reads through MiXCR, one entry per CDR3 protein. The sample lists about 480,000 distinct CDR3 sequences, around 13% seen once, with over 5.5% in the top ten. Trimming pared 2 bases from V and 4 bases from J, leaving 11 bases between. From germline, CDR1 is GTSNPN and CDR2 SVGIG (reference sequence). The CDR3 contains 13 residues. This clonotype has more than one count but fewer than ten.

This clonotype originated in a human donor who donated a stem cell graft to a child with combined immunodeficiency. Sequences were derived from PBMCs from the stem cell graft donor, sampled from the stem cell graft. V usage is TRBV30 and J usage is TRBJ2-5; D may be TRBD1 (6 bases). The DNA of the CDR3 is TGTGCCTGGAGTCCGGACAGTACAGAGACCCAGTACTTC. Protein: CAWSPDSTETQYF.